Listed here are 21 T cell receptor beta chains from one sample, sequenced in a study of blood T cells in healthy people across ages. Combining a sample-barcoded 5' primer with a J-beta primer mix, a second PCR ran for roughly 7 to 11 cycles. TCRdb fed the 5' RACE reads into MiXCR, producing one record per CDR3 protein. The table records 250,000 to 300,000 distinct CDR3 sequences, 25% to 30% of them present only once. Sequenced input: blood. The receptors stem from a woman aged 70-85 years in good health.

This clonotype occurred a few times. This rearrangement joins TRBV3-1 to TRBJ2-5, with 7 bases matching TRBD1. Germline V lookup: CDR1 LGHDT, CDR2 YNNKEL (reference sequence). V was pared by 2 bases and J by 3 bases, with 0 bases of the junction left unmatched. The CDR3 loop spans 13 amino acids. CDR3 amino acids: CASSQTGEETQYF. The CDR3 DNA reads TGTGCCAGCAGCCAAACAGGGGAAGAGACCCAGTACTTC.

This clonotype was counted only a few times. The chain employs TRBV10-2 and TRBJ2-5; 11 bases line up with TRBD2. Germline V lookup: CDR1 WSHSY, CDR2 SAAADI. The CDR3 has 16 amino acids. The trim removed 4 bases at V and 5 bases at J, leaving 9 bases unmatched. The CDR3 nucleotides read TGCGCCAGCAGTGCGTCTAGCGGGAGGTCAGGGGAGACCCAGTACTTC. Residues: CASSASSGRSGETQYF.

The J gene is TRBJ1-4, the V gene TRBV7-9; 10 bases align to TRBD1. This CDR3 contains 16 residues. V shed 5 bases, J shed 1 base, and the junction held 4 bases outside the gene matches. CDR1 is SEHNR and CDR2 is FQNEAQ in the germline V gene (reference sequence). CDR3 sequence reads: CASSLTGGETNEKLFF. In DNA, the CDR3 is TGTGCCAGCAGCCTGACAGGGGGCGAAACTAATGAAAAACTGTTTTTT.

This clonotype was picked up a small number of times. This rearrangement joins TRBV15 to TRBJ2-5; D assignment may be TRBD1 or TRBD2 (6 bases each). The CDR3 sequence is 16 residues long. V lost 0 bases to trimming and J lost 5 bases, with 16 bases between them. Germline assignment: CDR1 LNHNV and CDR2 YYDKDF (reference sequence). The CDR3 spells CATSRDIGGKGETQYF. For the CDR3, the DNA is TGTGCCACCAGCAGAGACATAGGGGGGAAAGGGGAGACCCAGTACTTC.

This chain connects TRBV5-1 to TRBJ2-7; D possibly uses TRBD1 or TRBD2 (8 bases each). The V end was cut by 1 base, the J end by 7 bases, with 30 bases between. CDR3 length equals 19 residues. Germline lookup yields CDR1 SGHRS and CDR2 YFSETQ. The CDR3 DNA follows: TGCGCCAGCAGCTTGTGGCCAGGGGGCGCCGGGACTAGTGTTTGGGAGCAGTACTTC. Its protein is CASSLWPGGAGTSVWEQYF.

This clonotype was observed many times. The V gene is TRBV5-1, the J gene TRBJ1-6; a possible D gene is TRBD1 (5 bases). The V and J ends lost 8 bases and 0 bases respectively, with 12 bases between them. CDR3 size: 15 residues. Per germline, CDR1 SGHRS and CDR2 YFSETQ. In nucleotides, the CDR3 is TGCGCCAGTTCCCGGGACGTCTCCTATAATTCACCCCTCCACTTT. Protein sequence: CASSRDVSYNSPLHF.

This clonotype came up many times. The rearrangement links TRBV5-1 to TRBJ2-5, with D perhaps TRBD1 (5 bases). Trimming stripped 2 bases from V and 5 bases from J, with 7 bases between. The CDR3 consists of 12 residues. Germline V gives CDR1 SGHRS, CDR2 YFSETQ. Here the CDR3 DNA reads TGCGCCAGCAGCTTTCCAGGGGAGACCCAGTACTTC. It translates to CASSFPGETQYF.

This clonotype has ten or more counts. This sequence joins TRBV10-3 and TRBJ2-6; D is possibly TRBD1 (5 bases). V was clipped by 0 bases and J by 2 bases, with 8 bases between them. Germline V gene sequence: CDR1 ENHRY, CDR2 SYGVKD. The CDR3 is 16 amino acids. CDR3 nucleotide sequence: TGTGCCATCAGTGAGTCGATCAGGGCTGGGGCCAACGTCCTGACTTTC. Translation: CAISESIRAGANVLTF.

The chain is built from TRBV4-2 and TRBJ2-1, with 11 bases aligning to TRBD2. Germline V gene lookup returns CDR1 LGHNA and CDR2 YNFKEQ. The V and J ends lost 0 bases and 4 bases, in that order; junction bases with no gene match: 8. This CDR3 is 18 amino acids long. In DNA form, the CDR3 reads TGTGCCAGCAGCCAAGATCAGTATAGCGGGAGGGCGTACAATGAGCAGTTCTTC. Amino acids: CASSQDQYSGRAYNEQFF.

J is TRBJ2-3 and V is TRBV20-1; D gene unclear. Germline V gene lookup returns CDR1 DFQATT and CDR2 SNEGSKA (reference sequence). V was cut by 0 bases and J by 3 bases, with 13 bases left in between. The CDR3 totals 15 residues. CDR3: CSARDSRYGTDTQYF. DNA for the CDR3: TGCAGTGCTAGAGATTCGAGGTATGGGACAGATACGCAGTATTTT.

V is TRBV4-3 and J is TRBJ2-5; perhaps TRBD1 as D (7 bases). CDR3 length equals 16 residues. Per the germline V gene, CDR1 is LGHNA and CDR2 is YSLEER. The germline V and J ends were trimmed by 0 bases and 2 bases, with 13 bases remaining between them. CDR3 in amino acids: CASSQEAGGRQETQYF. The CDR3 DNA is TGCGCCAGCAGCCAAGAGGCAGGGGGGAGGCAAGAGACCCAGTACTTC.

This clonotype has ten or more counts. This rearrangement joins TRBV5-1 to TRBJ2-5, with no clear D. Trimming took off 0 bases at V and 4 bases at J, with 16 bases between the two ends. CDR3 length equals 16 residues. Germline V gene lookup returns CDR1 SGHRS and CDR2 YFSETQ. The CDR3 region is CASSLGSPPLGETQYF. For the CDR3, the DNA is TGCGCCAGCAGCTTGGGTTCCCCGCCACTGGGAGAGACCCAGTACTTC.

This chain uses TRBV4-1 with TRBJ1-2; D gene uncertain. Germline-derived CDR1 and CDR2 are MGHRA and YSYEKL. The length of the CDR3 is 15 residues. V gave up 1 base and J gave up 0 bases, with 9 bases separating them. The CDR3 region is CASSQVGVSNYGYTF. CDR3 nucleotide sequence: TGCGCCAGCAGCCAAGTCGGGGTATCTAACTATGGCTACACCTTC.

This clonotype showed up just a few times. This sequence joins TRBV3-1 and TRBJ2-5, with 14 nucleotides matching TRBD2. Germline loops: CDR1 LGHDT, CDR2 YNNKEL (reference sequence). J was trimmed by 3 bases and V by 5 bases; bases with no gene match: 2. CDR3 size: 15 residues. CDR3 in amino acids: CASSWGLAGEETQYF. Here the CDR3 DNA reads TGTGCCAGCAGCTGGGGACTAGCGGGAGAAGAGACCCAGTACTTC.

The genes are TRBV20-1 and TRBJ2-7; TRBD1 aligns across 8 bases. This CDR3 spans 14 amino acids. In germline, CDR1 is DFQATT, CDR2 SNEGSKA (reference sequence). Trimming removed 6 bases from V and 6 bases from J; junction bases left unmatched: 13. This CDR3 reads CSAAPGGVWGEQYF. In nucleotides, the CDR3 is TGCAGTGCAGCCCCAGGGGGCGTATGGGGCGAGCAGTACTTC.

A few counts support this clonotype. An end of the junction does not agree with germline; a read error may underlie this. The V and J genes are TRBV5-5 and TRBJ1-6; D may be TRBD1 (6 bases). The germline V gene has CDR1 SGHKS and CDR2 YYEKEE (reference sequence). The length of the CDR3 is 16 residues. CDR3 region: CASSLQGNSYNSPPHF. The CDR3, as DNA: TGTGCCAGCAGCTTGCAGGGGAACTCCTATAATTCACCCCCCCACTTT.

This chain joins TRBV20-1 and TRBJ2-5, with 12 positions matching TRBD2. This CDR3 comprises 14 residues. The J segment lost 4 bases and the V segment lost 1 base, leaving 1 base of the junction unmatched. Germline V gene data show CDR1 as DFQATT and CDR2 as SNEGSKA (reference sequence). The chain's CDR3 is CSARGTSGVETQYF. The CDR3 region has the DNA TGCAGTGCTAGAGGGACTAGCGGGGTAGAGACCCAGTACTTC.

This clonotype has more than one count but fewer than ten. The chain links TRBV5-1 to TRBJ2-5, with D tentatively TRBD2 (6 bases). Trimming stripped 0 bases from V and 5 bases from J, with 11 bases between. Looked up from germline, CDR1 is SGHRS and CDR2 is YFSETQ. The CDR3 sequence is 14 residues long. The CDR3 here is CASSLAGSGETQYF. The CDR3 bases are TGCGCCAGCAGCTTGGCCGGGAGTGGGGAGACCCAGTACTTC.

This clonotype was seen repeatedly, ten times or more. CDR3 sequence (DNA): TGTGCCAGCAGCTTTGCTAGCGGGAGGGGGAATGAGCAGTTCTTC. Encoded protein: CASSFASGRGNEQFF. This sequence joins TRBV7-2 and TRBJ2-1; 12 nucleotides agree with TRBD2. This CDR3 is built from 15 residues. Germline V gives CDR1 SGHTA, CDR2 FQGNSA. Trimming took 3 bases from V and 7 from J; bases not matched to a gene: 4.

Remarks on this clonotype: Likely a read error: the CDR3 ends without its conserved phenylalanine or tryptophan. The V call is TRBV18, the J call TRBJ2-5; D remains ambiguous. The J call may not be correct, given that the DNA end is closer to TRBJ2-1. The CDR3 is made up of 13 amino acids. Germline CDR1 reads KGHSH; CDR2 reads LQKENI. The CDR3 nucleotides are TGTGCCAGCTCACCCCGACTTAGGGATGAGCAGTTCCTC. It yields the protein CASSPRLRDEQFL.

Concerning this clonotype itself: The junction shows a germline mismatch at one end, possibly a read error. The V call is TRBV5-1, the J call TRBJ2-3, with 14 bases aligning to TRBD2. Germline V lookup: CDR1 SGHRS, CDR2 YFSETQ. The CDR3 length is 16 residues. Here the CDR3 DNA reads TGCGCCAGCAGGGCCGGGACTAGCGGGAGCACAGATACGCAGTGTTTT. It translates to CASRAGTSGSTDTQCF.